This TCR beta chain was found in a study of blood T cells in healthy people across ages (dated by TCRdb to between 2014 and 2017). About the investigation overall: In model experiments, template switching captured roughly one uniquely barcoded TCR beta cDNA molecule for every two T cells. The donors were split into four age groups: young (average 16 years), middle-aged (roughly 39), aged (over 55) and long-lived (approximately 80). To avoid experimental bias, donors of different ages were randomly spread across the sequencing lanes. The study analyzed two additional independent replicas of 1 million unique cDNA reads from the same blood draw for two donors, one aged 18 to 30 and one aged 80 or older. The study measured age-related changes in TCR beta repertoire diversity using deep sequencing normalized with unique cDNA molecular identifiers.

Preparation of the library involved 5' RACE. Sequenced using an Illumina HiSeq 2500. A second about 7 to 12 cycle PCR used a sample-barcoded 5' primer and a J-beta primer mix. A unique molecular identifier was introduced onto each TCR beta cDNA molecule by a template-switch 5' adaptor carrying 12 random nucleotides. At least 2.5 million CDR3-containing paired-end reads were obtained from each sample. All of the RNA was converted into first-strand cDNA using the Mint cDNA synthesis kit, with a TRBC-specific oligonucleotide serving as the primer. Following uracil-DNA glycosylase treatment, all cDNA underwent a first 18-cycle PCR with the universal primers M1SS and BC2_uni_R. Per the original workflow: For normalization, 1 million high-quality reads, each with a distinct molecular identifier, were randomly selected from each sample. Instead of being binned into consensus sequences, reads with shared molecular identifiers were discarded. MiTCR, set to a Q25 quality threshold and the strictest error-elimination algorithm, was used for CDR3 identification, clonotype clustering and error correction. A nonparametric unseen species model with Euler transformation was used to estimate a lower bound on total TCR beta diversity. TCRdb reanalyzed the raw reads on its own, using fastp at Q25 for trimming and MiXCR for clone calling, and kept in-frame beta chains. Rows are unified per CDR3 protein, each entry keeping the most common DNA and genes. The V and J calls here are based on TCRdb, not the publication. For this sample there are approximately 790,000 distinct CDR3 sequences; roughly 60% appear just once. Together, the top ten hold about a quarter of the sample.

What the authors observed across the whole study: Compared with the aged group, the long-lived group had more naive CD4+ T cells, fewer expanded clones and increased TCR diversity, a pattern suggesting age selection. There was a strong correlation between observed TCR beta diversity and the percentage of naive T cells measured by flow cytometry. As age increased, observed TCR beta diversity per million T cells dropped in a roughly linear way, and a significant reduction was already evident by age about 40. Total diversity estimates from one million sequenced T cells were considered lower bounds and underestimates. Because donor CMV infection status was unknown, age-related changes in expanded clonotypes were potentially confounded. Bulk unsorted PBMC profiling prevented conclusive comparison of naive and antigen-experienced compartments.

Systemically healthy Caucasian individuals from Russia, 39 in total and aged about 6 to 95 years, were included as donors. Roughly 9 milliliters of peripheral blood were drawn from each donor into EDTA-treated Vacutainer tubes. PBMCs were isolated by Ficoll-Paque density-gradient centrifugation, with at least 7 million obtained per sample. Trizol reagent was used to extract total RNA from the PBMCs, yielding at least 6 micrograms per sample. The percentages of naive CD45RAhigh/CD27high T cells were determined by flow cytometry on a PBMC aliquot from every donor. About this clonotype itself: It has no known antigen specificity. No base qualities exist here, and no much larger clone lies one base off it.

This clonotype was sampled from a young man in good health. Sequenced input: blood.

Read as DNA, the sequence is TGTGCCGGAGGGGGAGTAGGGAGCGGAACGATTGAAGCTTTCTTT. This encodes CAGGGVGSGTIEAFF. The sequence joins TRBV7-3 to TRBJ1-1; the D segment could be TRBD1, given 6 matching bases. The CDR3 has 15 amino acids, counting the end cysteine and phenylalanine. The only DNA kept is the CDR3, 45 bases in frame from the first base. V loses 11 bases of germline sequence and J loses 7 bases, and the interval between the two ends is 26 bases. Sequences SGHTA (CDR1) and FQGTGA (CDR2) are obtained from the germline V gene.